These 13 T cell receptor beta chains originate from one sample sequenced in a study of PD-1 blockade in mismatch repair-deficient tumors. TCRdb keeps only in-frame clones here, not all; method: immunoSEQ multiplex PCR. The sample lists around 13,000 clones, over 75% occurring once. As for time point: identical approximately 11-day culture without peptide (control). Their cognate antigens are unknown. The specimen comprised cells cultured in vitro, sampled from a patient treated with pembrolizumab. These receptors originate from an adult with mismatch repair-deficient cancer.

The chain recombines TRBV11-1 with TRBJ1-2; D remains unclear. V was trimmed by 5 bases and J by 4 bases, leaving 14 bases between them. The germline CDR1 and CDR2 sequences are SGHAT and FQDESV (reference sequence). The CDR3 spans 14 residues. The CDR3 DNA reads TGTGCCAGCAGCGCGGCTGGAAAGACCTATGGCTACACCTTC. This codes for CASSAAGKTYGYTF.

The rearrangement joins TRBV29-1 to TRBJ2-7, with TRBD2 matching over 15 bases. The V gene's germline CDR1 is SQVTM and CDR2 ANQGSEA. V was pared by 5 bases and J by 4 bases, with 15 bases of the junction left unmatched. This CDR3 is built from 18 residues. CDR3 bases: TGCAGCGTTCTGCTGTATGGGGCCGGGACTAGCGGGAGGTACGAGCAGTACTTC. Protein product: CSVLLYGAGTSGRYEQYF.

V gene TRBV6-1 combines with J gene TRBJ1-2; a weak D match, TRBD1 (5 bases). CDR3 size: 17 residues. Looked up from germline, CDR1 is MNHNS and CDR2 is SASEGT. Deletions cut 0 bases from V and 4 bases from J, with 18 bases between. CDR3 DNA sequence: TGTGCCAGCAGTGAAGCGCTTGGGCGTTGGGACTTCTATGGCTACACCTTC. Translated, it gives CASSEALGRWDFYGYTF.

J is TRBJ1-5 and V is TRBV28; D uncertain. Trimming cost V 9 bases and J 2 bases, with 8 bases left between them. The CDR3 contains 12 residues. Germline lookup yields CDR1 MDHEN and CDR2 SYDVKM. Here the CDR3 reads CASEIGNQPQHF. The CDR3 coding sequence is TGTGCCAGTGAGATTGGCAATCAGCCCCAGCATTTT.

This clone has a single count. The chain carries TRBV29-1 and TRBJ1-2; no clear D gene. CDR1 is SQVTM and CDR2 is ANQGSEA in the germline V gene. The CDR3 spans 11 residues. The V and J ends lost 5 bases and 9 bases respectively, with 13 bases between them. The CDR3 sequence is CSVLGGVSYTF. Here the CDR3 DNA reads TGCAGCGTTTTGGGTGGGGTTAGCTACACCTTC.

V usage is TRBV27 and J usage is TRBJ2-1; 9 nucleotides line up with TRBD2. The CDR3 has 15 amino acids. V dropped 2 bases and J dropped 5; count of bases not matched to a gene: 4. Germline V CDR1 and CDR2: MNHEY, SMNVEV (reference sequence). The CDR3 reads CASSLRGTSNNEQFF. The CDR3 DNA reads TGTGCCAGCAGTTTACGGGGGACTAGCAACAATGAGCAGTTCTTC.

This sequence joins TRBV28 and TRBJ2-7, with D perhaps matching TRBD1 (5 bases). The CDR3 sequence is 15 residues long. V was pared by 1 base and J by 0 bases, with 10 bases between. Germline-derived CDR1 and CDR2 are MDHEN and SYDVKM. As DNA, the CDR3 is TGTGCCAGCAGTTTATTGTACAGGAGCTCCTACGAGCAGTACTTC. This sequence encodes CASSLLYRSSYEQYF. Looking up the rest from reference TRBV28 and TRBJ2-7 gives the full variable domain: DVKVTQSSRYLVKRTGEKVFLECVQDMDHENMFWYRQDPGLGLRLIYFSYDVKMKEKGDIPEGYSVSREKKERFSLILESASTNQTSMYLCASSLLYRSSYEQYFGPGTRLTVT.

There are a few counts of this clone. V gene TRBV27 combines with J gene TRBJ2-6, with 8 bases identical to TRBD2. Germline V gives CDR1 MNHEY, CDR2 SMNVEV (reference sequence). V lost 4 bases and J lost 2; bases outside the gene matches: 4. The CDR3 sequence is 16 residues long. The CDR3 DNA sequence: TGTGCCAGCAGTTACGGGGGGGTAGCTGGGGCCAACGTCCTGACTTTC. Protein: CASSYGGVAGANVLTF.

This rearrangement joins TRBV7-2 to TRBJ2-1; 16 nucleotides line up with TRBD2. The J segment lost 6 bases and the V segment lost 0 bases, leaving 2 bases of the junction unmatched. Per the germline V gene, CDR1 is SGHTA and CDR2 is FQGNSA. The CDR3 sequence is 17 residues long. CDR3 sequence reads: CASSLAGLAGGVNEQFF. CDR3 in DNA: TGTGCCAGCAGCTTAGCGGGACTAGCGGGAGGGGTCAATGAGCAGTTCTTC.

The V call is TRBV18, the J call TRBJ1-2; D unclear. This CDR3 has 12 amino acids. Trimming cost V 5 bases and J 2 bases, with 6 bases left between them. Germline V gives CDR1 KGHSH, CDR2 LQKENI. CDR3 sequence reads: CASSGENYGYTF. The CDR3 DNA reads TGTGCCAGCTCAGGGGAAAACTATGGCTACACCTTC.

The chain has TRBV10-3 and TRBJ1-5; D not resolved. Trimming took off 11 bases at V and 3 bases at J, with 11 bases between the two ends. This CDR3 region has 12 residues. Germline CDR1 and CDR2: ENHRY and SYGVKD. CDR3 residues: CAVGLNNQPQHF. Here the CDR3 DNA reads TGTGCCGTCGGACTGAACAATCAGCCCCAGCATTTT.

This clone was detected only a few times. The CDR3 protein is CASSLRGSGRGVETQYF. CDR3 DNA: TGCGCCAGCAGCCTAAGGGGGAGCGGGAGAGGTGTAGAGACCCAGTACTTC. The rearrangement joins TRBV5-1 to TRBJ2-5; 8 nucleotides match TRBD2. The J segment lost 4 bases and the V segment lost 4 bases, leaving 15 bases of the junction unmatched. CDR1 and CDR2 from the germline V gene are SGHRS and YFSETQ. CDR3 size: 17 residues.

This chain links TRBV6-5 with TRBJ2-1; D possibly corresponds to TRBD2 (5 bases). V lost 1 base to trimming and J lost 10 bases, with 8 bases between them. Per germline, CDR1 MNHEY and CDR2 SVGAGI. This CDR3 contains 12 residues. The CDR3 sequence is CASSYLGEEQFF. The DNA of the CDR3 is TGTGCCAGCAGTTACTTGGGAGAGGAGCAGTTCTTC.